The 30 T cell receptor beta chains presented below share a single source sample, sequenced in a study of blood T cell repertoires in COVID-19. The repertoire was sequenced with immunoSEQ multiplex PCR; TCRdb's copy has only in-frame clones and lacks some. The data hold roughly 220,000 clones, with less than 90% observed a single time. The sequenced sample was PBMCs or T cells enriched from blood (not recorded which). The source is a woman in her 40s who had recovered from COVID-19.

CDR3 sequence: CASSILAGSTGELFF. CDR3 nucleotide sequence: TGTGCCAGCAGCATCCTAGCGGGTAGCACCGGGGAGCTGTTTTTT. The chain joins TRBV7-9 to TRBJ2-2; 8 bases match TRBD2. The V segment lost 5 bases and the J segment 4 bases; nucleotides outside the gene matches: 6. The CDR3 is made up of 15 amino acids. Germline CDR1 reads SEHNR; CDR2 reads FQNEAQ (reference sequence).

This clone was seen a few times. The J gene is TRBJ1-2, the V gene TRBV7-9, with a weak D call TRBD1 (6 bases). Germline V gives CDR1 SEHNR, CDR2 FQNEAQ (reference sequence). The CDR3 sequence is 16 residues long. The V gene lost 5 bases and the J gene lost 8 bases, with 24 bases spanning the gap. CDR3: CASSHAQGGAFRGYTF. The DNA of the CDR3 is TGTGCCAGCAGCCATGCCCAAGGGGGGGCATTTCGGGGCTACACCTTC.

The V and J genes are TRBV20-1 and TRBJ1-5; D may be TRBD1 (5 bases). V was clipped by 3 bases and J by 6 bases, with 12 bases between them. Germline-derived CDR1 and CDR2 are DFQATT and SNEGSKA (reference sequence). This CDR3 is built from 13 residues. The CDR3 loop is CSASAGSGQPQHF. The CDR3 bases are TGCAGTGCTAGTGCAGGGTCTGGTCAGCCCCAGCATTTT.

CDR3 sequence reads: CASSDRGPFYEQYF. The CDR3 bases are TGCGCCAGCAGTGACAGGGGTCCCTTCTACGAGCAGTACTTC. This sequence joins TRBV10-2 and TRBJ2-7, with D perhaps TRBD1 (6 bases). The CDR3 extends over 14 amino acids. The germline V gene has CDR1 WSHSY and CDR2 SAAADI. V was pared by 3 bases and J by 3 bases, with 12 bases between.

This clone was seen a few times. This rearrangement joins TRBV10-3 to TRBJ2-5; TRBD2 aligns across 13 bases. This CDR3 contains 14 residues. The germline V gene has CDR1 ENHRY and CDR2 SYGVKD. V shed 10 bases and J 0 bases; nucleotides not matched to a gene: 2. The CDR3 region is CATGTSGDQETQYF. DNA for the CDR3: TGTGCCACCGGGACTAGCGGGGACCAAGAGACCCAGTACTTC.

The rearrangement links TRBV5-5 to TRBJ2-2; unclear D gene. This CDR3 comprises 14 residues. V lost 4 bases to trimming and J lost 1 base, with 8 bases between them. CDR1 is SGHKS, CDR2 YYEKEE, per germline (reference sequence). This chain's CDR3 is CASSLTRNTGELFF. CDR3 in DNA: TGTGCCAGCAGCCTGACTCGGAACACCGGGGAGCTGTTTTTT.

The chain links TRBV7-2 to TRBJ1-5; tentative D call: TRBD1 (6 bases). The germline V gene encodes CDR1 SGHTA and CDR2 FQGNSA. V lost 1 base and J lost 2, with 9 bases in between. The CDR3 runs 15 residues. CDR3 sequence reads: CASSLGSGGNQPQHF. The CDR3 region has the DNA TGTGCCAGCAGCTTAGGGTCAGGGGGCAATCAGCCCCAGCATTTT.

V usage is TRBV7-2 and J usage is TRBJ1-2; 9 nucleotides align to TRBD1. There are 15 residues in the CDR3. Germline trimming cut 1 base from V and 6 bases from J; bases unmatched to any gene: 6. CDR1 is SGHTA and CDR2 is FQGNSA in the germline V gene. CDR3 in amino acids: CASSLGDRVGHGYTF. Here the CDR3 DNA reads TGTGCCAGCAGCTTAGGGGACAGGGTAGGACATGGCTACACCTTC.

The CDR3 here is CASRMDRGFSPLHF. In DNA form, the CDR3 reads TGTGCCAGCAGGATGGACAGGGGGTTTTCACCCCTCCACTTT. The chain recombines TRBV27 with TRBJ1-6; TRBD1 agrees at 10 bases. CDR1 is MNHEY and CDR2 is SMNVEV in the germline V gene (reference sequence). This CDR3 region has 14 residues. V trimming: 6 bases; J trimming: 9 bases; junction bases outside the gene matches: 5.

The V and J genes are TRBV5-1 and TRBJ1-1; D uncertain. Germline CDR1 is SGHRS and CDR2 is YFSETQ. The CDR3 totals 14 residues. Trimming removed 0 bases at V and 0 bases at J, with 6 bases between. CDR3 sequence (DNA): TGCGCCAGCAGCTTGGGACTCATGAACACTGAAGCTTTCTTT. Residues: CASSLGLMNTEAFF.

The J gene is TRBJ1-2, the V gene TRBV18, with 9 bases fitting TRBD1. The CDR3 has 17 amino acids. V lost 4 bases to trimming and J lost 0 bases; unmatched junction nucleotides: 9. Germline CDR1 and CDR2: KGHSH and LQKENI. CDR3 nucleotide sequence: TGTGCCAGCTCACTAGGGCTTGGGACAGGGACTAACTATGGCTACACCTTC. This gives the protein CASSLGLGTGTNYGYTF.

CDR3 in amino acids: CASSLTGDLGYGYTF. CDR3 in DNA: TGTGCCAGCAGCCTGACAGGGGACCTCGGCTATGGCTACACCTTC. This chain joins TRBV9 and TRBJ1-2, with 8 positions matching TRBD1. CDR1 is SGDLS and CDR2 is YYNGEE in the germline V gene. V was pared by 4 bases and J by 4 bases, with 9 bases of the junction left unmatched. This CDR3 region has 15 residues.

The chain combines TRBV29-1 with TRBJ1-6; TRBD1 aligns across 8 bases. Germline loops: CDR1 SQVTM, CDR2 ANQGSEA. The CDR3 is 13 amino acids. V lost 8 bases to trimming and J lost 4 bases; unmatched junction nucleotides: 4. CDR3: CSYRQGYNSPLHF. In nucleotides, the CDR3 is TGCAGCTACCGACAGGGGTATAATTCACCCCTCCACTTT.

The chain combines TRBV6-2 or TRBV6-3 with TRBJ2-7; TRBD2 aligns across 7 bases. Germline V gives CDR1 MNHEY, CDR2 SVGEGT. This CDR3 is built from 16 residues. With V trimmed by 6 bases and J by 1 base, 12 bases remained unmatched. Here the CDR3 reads CASSRGGASHSYEQYV. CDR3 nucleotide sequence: TGTGCCAGCAGCCGCGGGGGAGCATCCCATTCCTACGAGCAGTACGTC.

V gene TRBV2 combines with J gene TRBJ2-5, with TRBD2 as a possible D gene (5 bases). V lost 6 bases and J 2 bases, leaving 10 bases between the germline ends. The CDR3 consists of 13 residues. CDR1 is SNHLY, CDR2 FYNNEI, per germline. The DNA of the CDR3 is TGTGCCAGCAGGGGAGAGAGTCAAGAGACCCAGTACTTC. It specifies CASRGESQETQYF. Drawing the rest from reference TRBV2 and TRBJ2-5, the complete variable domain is EPEVTQTPSHQVTQMGQEVILRCVPISNHLYFYWYRQILGQKVEFLVSFYNNEISEKSEIFDDQFSVERPDGSNFTLKIRSTKLEDSAMYFCASRGESQETQYFGPGTRLLVL.

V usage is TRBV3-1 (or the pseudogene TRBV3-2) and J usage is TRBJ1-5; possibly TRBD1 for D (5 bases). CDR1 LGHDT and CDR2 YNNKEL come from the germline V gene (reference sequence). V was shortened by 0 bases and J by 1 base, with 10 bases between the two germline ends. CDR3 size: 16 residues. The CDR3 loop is CASSQDGPGSNQPQHF. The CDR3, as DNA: TGTGCCAGCAGCCAAGATGGTCCAGGGAGCAATCAGCCCCAGCATTTT.

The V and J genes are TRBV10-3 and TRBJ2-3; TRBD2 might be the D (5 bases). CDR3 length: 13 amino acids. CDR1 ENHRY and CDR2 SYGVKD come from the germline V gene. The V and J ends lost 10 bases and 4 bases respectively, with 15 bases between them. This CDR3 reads CASPSERADTQYF. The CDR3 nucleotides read TGTGCCAGTCCTTCGGAGAGGGCAGATACGCAGTATTTT.

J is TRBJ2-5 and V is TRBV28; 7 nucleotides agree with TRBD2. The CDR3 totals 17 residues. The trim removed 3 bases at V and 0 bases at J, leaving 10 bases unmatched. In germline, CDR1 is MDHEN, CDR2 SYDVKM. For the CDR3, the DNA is TGTGCCAGCAGTTTTTGGCAGAGCGGGGCCTACCAAGAGACCCAGTACTTC. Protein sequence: CASSFWQSGAYQETQYF. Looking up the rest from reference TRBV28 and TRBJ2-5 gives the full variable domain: DVKVTQSSRYLVKRTGEKVFLECVQDMDHENMFWYRQDPGLGLRLIYFSYDVKMKEKGDIPEGYSVSREKKERFSLILESASTNQTSMYLCASSFWQSGAYQETQYFGPGTRLLVL.

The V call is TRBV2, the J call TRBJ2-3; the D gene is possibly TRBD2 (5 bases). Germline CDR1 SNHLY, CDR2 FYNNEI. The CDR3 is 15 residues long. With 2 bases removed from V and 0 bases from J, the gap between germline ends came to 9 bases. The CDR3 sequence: CASSERRASTDTQYF. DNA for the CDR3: TGTGCCAGCAGTGAACGGCGGGCTAGCACAGATACGCAGTATTTT.

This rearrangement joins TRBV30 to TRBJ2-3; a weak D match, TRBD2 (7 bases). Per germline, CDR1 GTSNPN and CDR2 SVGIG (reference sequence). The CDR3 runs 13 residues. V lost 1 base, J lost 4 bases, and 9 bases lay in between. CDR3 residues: CAWSAGGPDTQYF. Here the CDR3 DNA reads TGTGCCTGGAGTGCGGGGGGCCCAGATACGCAGTATTTT.

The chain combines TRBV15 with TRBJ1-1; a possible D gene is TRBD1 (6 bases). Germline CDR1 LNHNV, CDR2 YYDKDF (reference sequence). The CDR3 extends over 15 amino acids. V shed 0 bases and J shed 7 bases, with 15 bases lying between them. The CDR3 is CATSREQQGTDEAFF. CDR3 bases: TGTGCCACCAGCAGAGAACAACAGGGTACGGATGAAGCTTTCTTT.

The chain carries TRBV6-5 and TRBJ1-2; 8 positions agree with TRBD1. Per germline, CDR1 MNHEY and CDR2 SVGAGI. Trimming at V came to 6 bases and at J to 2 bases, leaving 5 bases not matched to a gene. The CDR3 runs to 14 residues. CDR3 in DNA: TGTGCCAGCAGACCCGGACAGGGAAACTATGGCTACACCTTC. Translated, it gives CASRPGQGNYGYTF.

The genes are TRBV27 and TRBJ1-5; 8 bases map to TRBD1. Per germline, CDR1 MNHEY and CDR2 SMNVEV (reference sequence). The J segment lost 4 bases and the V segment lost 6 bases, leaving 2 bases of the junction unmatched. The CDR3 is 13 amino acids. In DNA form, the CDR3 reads TGTGCCAGCAGAAGGACAGGGAATCAGCCCCAGCATTTT. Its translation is CASRRTGNQPQHF.

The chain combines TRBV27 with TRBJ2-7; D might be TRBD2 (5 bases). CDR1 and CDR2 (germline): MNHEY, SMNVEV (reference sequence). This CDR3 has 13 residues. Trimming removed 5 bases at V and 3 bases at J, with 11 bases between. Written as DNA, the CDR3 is TGTGCCAGCAGTCCCGGACTTCACTACGAGCAGTACTTC. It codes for CASSPGLHYEQYF.

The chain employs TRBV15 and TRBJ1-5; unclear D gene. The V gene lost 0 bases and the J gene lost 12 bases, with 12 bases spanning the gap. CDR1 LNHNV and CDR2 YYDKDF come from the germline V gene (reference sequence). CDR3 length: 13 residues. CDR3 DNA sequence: TGTGCCACCAGCAGAGACCAAAGAGCCCTCCAGCATTTT. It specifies CATSRDQRALQHF. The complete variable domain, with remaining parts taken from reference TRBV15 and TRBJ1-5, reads DAMVIQNPRYQVTQFGKPVTLSCSQTLNHNVMYWYQQKSSQAPKLLFHYYDKDFNNEADTPDNFQSRRPNTSFCFLDIRSPGLGDTAMYLCATSRDQRALQHFGDGTRLSIL.

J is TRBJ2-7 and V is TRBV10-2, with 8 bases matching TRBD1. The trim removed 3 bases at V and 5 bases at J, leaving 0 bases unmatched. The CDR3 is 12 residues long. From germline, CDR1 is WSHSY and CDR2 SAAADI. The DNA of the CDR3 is TGCGCCAGCAGTGAACAGGGGGACGAGCAGTACGTC. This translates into CASSEQGDEQYV.

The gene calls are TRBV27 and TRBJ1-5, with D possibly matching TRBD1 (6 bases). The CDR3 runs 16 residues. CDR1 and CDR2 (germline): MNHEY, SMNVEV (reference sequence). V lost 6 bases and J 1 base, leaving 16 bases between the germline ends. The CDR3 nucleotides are TGTGCCAGCAGCTCGCGTTCCAGGGGAAGCAATCAGCCCCAGCATTTT. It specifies CASSSRSRGSNQPQHF.

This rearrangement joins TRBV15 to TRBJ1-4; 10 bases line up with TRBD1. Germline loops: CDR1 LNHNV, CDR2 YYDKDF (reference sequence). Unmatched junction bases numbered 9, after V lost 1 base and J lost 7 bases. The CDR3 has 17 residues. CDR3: CATSRGSYGDRGEKLFF. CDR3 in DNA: TGTGCCACCAGCAGAGGGTCTTACGGGGACAGGGGTGAAAAACTGTTTTTT.

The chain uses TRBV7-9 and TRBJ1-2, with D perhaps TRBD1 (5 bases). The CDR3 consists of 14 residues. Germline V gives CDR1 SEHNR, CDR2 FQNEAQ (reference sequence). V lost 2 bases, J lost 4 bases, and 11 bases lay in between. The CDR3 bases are TGTGCCAGCAGCTTAAGGGGATTGGGCTATGGCTACACCTTC. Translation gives CASSLRGLGYGYTF. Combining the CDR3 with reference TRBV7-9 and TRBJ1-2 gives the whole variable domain DTGVSQNPRHKITKRGQNVTFRCDPISEHNRLYWYRQTLGQGPEFLTYFQNEAQLEKSRLLSDRFSAERPKGSFSTLEIQRTEQGDSAMYLCASSLRGLGYGYTFGSGTRLTVV.

CDR3: CASSQGPGNTEAFF. The CDR3 coding sequence is TGCGCCAGCAGCCAAGGTCCGGGTAACACTGAAGCTTTCTTT. The rearrangement joins TRBV4-1 to TRBJ1-1; the D is unclear. CDR3 length equals 14 residues. Trimming shortened V by 1 base and J by 2 bases, and 8 bases separated the two germline ends. The germline V gene encodes CDR1 MGHRA and CDR2 YSYEKL.